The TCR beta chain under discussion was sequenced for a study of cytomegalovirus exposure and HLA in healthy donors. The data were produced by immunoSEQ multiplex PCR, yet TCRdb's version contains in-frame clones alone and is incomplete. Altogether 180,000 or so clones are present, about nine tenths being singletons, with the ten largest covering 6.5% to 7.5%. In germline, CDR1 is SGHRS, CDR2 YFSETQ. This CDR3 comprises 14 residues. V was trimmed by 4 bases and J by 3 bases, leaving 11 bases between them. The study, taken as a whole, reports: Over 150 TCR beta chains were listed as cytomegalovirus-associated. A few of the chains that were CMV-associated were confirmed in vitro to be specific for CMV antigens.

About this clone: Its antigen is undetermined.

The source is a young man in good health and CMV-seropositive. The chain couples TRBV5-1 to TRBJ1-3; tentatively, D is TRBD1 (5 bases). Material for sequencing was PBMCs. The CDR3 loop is CASSPGGIGNTIYF. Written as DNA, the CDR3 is TGCGCCAGCAGCCCGGGGGGAATTGGAAACACCATATATTTT.